This passage covers 23 T cell receptor beta chains from one sample sequenced in a study of cytomegalovirus exposure and HLA in healthy donors. Primers for the PCR totalled 60 Vbeta and 13 Jbeta. Clones were read by immunoSEQ multiplex PCR, and TCRdb kept only the in-frame ones, dropping some. The table shows approximately 190,000 clones, with over 70% occurring only once. The sample taken for sequencing was PBMCs. These receptors were collected from a man aged 50-60 years in good health and CMV-seronegative.

The chain joins TRBV6-5 to TRBJ1-6; 7 bases align to TRBD1. The V and J ends lost 6 bases and 4 bases, in that order; junction bases with no gene match: 6. Germline-derived CDR1 and CDR2 are MNHEY and SVGAGI. CDR3 length equals 15 residues. Written as DNA, the CDR3 is TGTGCCAGCAGCAAGGGGGGACAGTATAATTCACCCCTCCACTTT. Residues: CASSKGGQYNSPLHF.

Remarks on this clone: Compared with germline, one end of the junction differs, possibly owing to a read error. V and J are TRBV10-3 and TRBJ2-2; D perhaps matches TRBD2 (7 bases). The CDR3 consists of 13 residues. Per the germline V gene, CDR1 is ENHRY and CDR2 is SYGVKD. The CDR3 loop reads CVAGAGGTGELFF. In DNA form, the CDR3 reads TGCGTCGCGGGGGCTGGAGGCACCGGGGAGCTGTTTTTT.

The V gene is TRBV9, the J gene TRBJ2-3, with TRBD1 as a possible D gene (6 bases). The CDR3 spans 13 residues. Germline CDR1 SGDLS, CDR2 YYNGEE. Trimming stripped 4 bases from V and 2 bases from J, with 8 bases between. The CDR3 coding sequence is TGTGCCAGCAGCCGGGACAACACAGATACGCAGTATTTT. Amino acid sequence: CASSRDNTDTQYF.

The DNA of the CDR3 is TGTGCCAGCCGAGACAGGAATAATTCACCCCTCCACTTT. As protein: CASRDRNNSPLHF. The J gene is TRBJ1-6, the V gene TRBV19; D may be TRBD1 (6 bases). Between the trimmed V and J ends, which lost 9 bases and 5 bases, there was a span of 11 bases. Germline V gives CDR1 LNHDA, CDR2 SQIVND (reference sequence). There are 13 residues in the CDR3.

This clone occurred a few times. The V call is TRBV28, the J call TRBJ1-2, with D maybe TRBD1 (5 bases). Germline V lookup: CDR1 MDHEN, CDR2 SYDVKM. Trimming removed 4 bases from V and 8 bases from J, with 17 bases in between. This CDR3 has 14 residues. CDR3 sequence: CASSSSGTTQGYTF. The CDR3 DNA follows: TGTGCCAGCAGTTCATCCGGGACTACCCAAGGCTACACCTTC.

This clone was picked up one time. The CDR3 nucleotides read TGCGCCAGCAGCCAAGATCGGGTCGGGAGTCAGCCCCAGCATTTT. It codes for CASSQDRVGSQPQHF. The V call is TRBV4-3, the J call TRBJ1-5; no clear D. The CDR3 covers 15 residues. Trimming left V 0 bases short and J 6 bases short, with 12 bases between. CDR1 and CDR2 (germline): LGHNA, YSLEER.

V is TRBV29-1 and J is TRBJ2-3; D unclear. The V gene's germline CDR1 is SQVTM and CDR2 ANQGSEA. V gave up 7 bases and J gave up 2 bases, with 13 bases separating them. This CDR3 is built from 13 residues. The CDR3 coding sequence is TGCAGCGCCAACTCGGTCCCCACAGATACGCAGTATTTT. Protein sequence: CSANSVPTDTQYF.

The chain uses TRBV19 and TRBJ1-6; D is possibly TRBD1 (6 bases). Trimming pared 5 bases from V and 13 bases from J, leaving 15 bases between. Germline V gene data show CDR1 as LNHDA and CDR2 as SQIVND (reference sequence). This CDR3 region has 13 residues. The CDR3 loop reads CASSFGQFDPLHF. DNA for the CDR3: TGTGCCAGTAGTTTCGGACAGTTTGATCCCCTCCACTTT.

This chain connects TRBV18 to TRBJ1-1; D possibly corresponds to TRBD1 (6 bases). The CDR3 extends over 14 amino acids. Trimming pared 2 bases from V and 1 base from J, leaving 8 bases between. The germline gives CDR1 KGHSH, CDR2 LQKENI. The DNA of the CDR3 is TGTGCCAGCTCACCAATGACAGGGAACACTGAAGCTTTCTTT. Protein product: CASSPMTGNTEAFF.

DNA for the CDR3: TGCGCCAGCAGCCAGGGACAGACCGGAAACACCATATATTTT. This codes for CASSQGQTGNTIYF. The chain couples TRBV5-1 to TRBJ1-3, with 7 positions matching TRBD1. Germline assignment: CDR1 SGHRS and CDR2 YFSETQ. V lost 4 bases and J lost 4; bases outside the gene matches: 5. CDR3 size: 14 residues.

The gene calls are TRBV30 and TRBJ1-1; D uncertain. Trimming left V 2 bases short and J 4 bases short, with 8 bases between. CDR1 is GTSNPN, CDR2 SVGIG, per germline (reference sequence). The CDR3 length is 12 residues. The CDR3 loop is CAWSLPGTEAFF. CDR3 bases: TGTGCCTGGAGTCTCCCGGGCACTGAAGCTTTCTTT.

The chain couples TRBV30 to TRBJ1-5, with a tentative D call TRBD1 (6 bases). V lost 4 bases, J lost 1 base, and 8 bases lay in between. Germline V CDR1 and CDR2: GTSNPN, SVGIG (reference sequence). The CDR3 spans 13 residues. The CDR3, as DNA: TGTGCCTGGAACAGGGAAAGCAATCAGCCCCAGCATTTT. Protein product: CAWNRESNQPQHF.

The chain has TRBV6-5 and TRBJ2-7, with a tentative D call TRBD2 (6 bases). Germline V gene lookup returns CDR1 MNHEY and CDR2 SVGAGI. The CDR3 is made up of 15 amino acids. The ends were cut back, 6 bases at V and 0 bases at J, with 15 bases in the middle. The CDR3 DNA reads TGTGCCAGCAGAGGCGGGGCAACTAGCTCCTACGAGCAGTACTTC. It codes for CASRGGATSSYEQYF.

The rearrangement joins TRBV7-6 to TRBJ1-5; no clear D gene. Trimming stripped 5 bases from V and 1 base from J, with 9 bases between. The CDR3 has 14 residues. The germline gives CDR1 SGHVS, CDR2 FNYEAQ. The CDR3 sequence: CASSRPGSNQPQHF. For the CDR3, the DNA is TGTGCCAGCAGCCGGCCCGGGAGCAATCAGCCCCAGCATTTT.

Remarks on this clone: An end of the junction differs from the germline gene, which may be a read error. The genes are TRBV10-3 and TRBJ1-2, with 8 bases identical to TRBD1. The germline V gene encodes CDR1 ENHRY and CDR2 SYGVKD. The CDR3 runs to 15 residues. CDR3 coding DNA: TGTGCCACCAGTGCAGGACAGGGCGATAACTATGGCTACACCTTC. This sequence encodes CATSAGQGDNYGYTF.

The rearrangement links TRBV21-1 to TRBJ1-5; no DNA check was done on the table's D call, TRBD1. TRBV21-1 is a pseudogene. The length of the CDR3 is 19 residues. CDR3 in DNA: TGTGCCAGCAGCACTCGTTTTAAAACGGGGACAAAAAGCAATCAGCCCCAGCATTTT. Translating gives CASSTRFKTGTKSNQPQHF.

The chain recombines TRBV12-5 with TRBJ2-3, with 8 bases lining up with TRBD2. V trimming: 6 bases; J trimming: 10 bases; junction bases outside the gene matches: 6. The V gene's germline CDR1 is LGHNT and CDR2 FRNRAP. The CDR3 sequence is 12 residues long. CDR3 protein: CASGGGAPAQYF. CDR3 coding DNA: TGTGCTAGTGGCGGGGGGGCCCCGGCGCAGTATTTT.

This clone was seen only a few times. This rearrangement joins TRBV5-1 to TRBJ2-7; a possible D gene is TRBD2 (5 bases). The CDR3 runs 14 residues. Between the trimmed V and J ends, which lost 0 bases and 6 bases, there was a span of 13 bases. CDR1 and CDR2 from the germline V gene are SGHRS and YFSETQ. The CDR3 nucleotides are TGCGCCAGCAGCTTGGCCCGTCTAGCCGGCGAGCAGTACTTC. Amino acid sequence: CASSLARLAGEQYF.

This clone has only one observation. This rearrangement joins TRBV27 to TRBJ1-1, with TRBD1 matching over 7 bases. Germline CDR1 MNHEY, CDR2 SMNVEV (reference sequence). This CDR3 has 13 residues. J was trimmed by 0 bases and V by 5 bases; bases with no gene match: 0. The CDR3, as DNA: TGTGCCAGCAGTGGACAGGTGAACACTGAAGCTTTCTTT. The encoded protein is CASSGQVNTEAFF.

V gene TRBV5-6 combines with J gene TRBJ1-6, with 7 bases lining up with TRBD1. In germline, CDR1 is SGHDT, CDR2 YYEEEE. The CDR3 consists of 15 residues. J lost 4 bases, V lost 4 bases, and 5 bases had no gene match. CDR3 residues: CASSAPGQYNSPLHF. The CDR3, as DNA: TGTGCCAGCAGCGCCCCGGGACAGTATAATTCACCCCTCCACTTT.

The V and J genes are TRBV19 and TRBJ2-1; a weak D match, TRBD2 (5 bases). The CDR3 consists of 16 residues. CDR1 and CDR2 from the germline V gene are LNHDA and SQIVND (reference sequence). Deletions cut 5 bases from V and 5 bases from J, with 19 bases between. This CDR3 is CASSARGWGNDNEQFF. The CDR3 DNA sequence: TGTGCCAGTAGTGCCCGGGGTTGGGGAAATGACAATGAGCAGTTCTTC.

Of note for this clone: One junction end does not reproduce the germline sequence, and a read error may be involved. V gene TRBV7-9 combines with J gene TRBJ1-2; TRBD1 agrees at 9 bases. CDR1 and CDR2 from the germline V gene are SEHNR and FQNEAQ (reference sequence). This CDR3 region has 16 residues. The CDR3 sequence is CSSSLTGGASDYGYTF. CDR3 sequence (DNA): TGTTCCAGCAGCTTAACAGGGGGCGCTTCGGACTATGGCTACACCTTC. Full variable domain (outside the CDR3, taken from reference TRBV7-9 and TRBJ1-2): DTGVSQNPRHKITKRGQNVTFRCDPISEHNRLYWYRQTLGQGPEFLTYFQNEAQLEKSRLLSDRFSAERPKGSFSTLEIQRTEQGDSAMYLCSSSLTGGASDYGYTFGSGTRLTVV.

The rearrangement links TRBV7-9 to TRBJ1-1; tentatively, D is TRBD1 (5 bases). Germline lookup yields CDR1 SEHNR and CDR2 FQNEAQ (reference sequence). The CDR3 has 14 amino acids. Trimming shortened V by 3 bases and J by 2 bases, and 10 bases separated the two germline ends. The CDR3 coding sequence is TGTGCCAGCAGCTTGGGGCAGACCAACACTGAAGCTTTCTTT. Translated, it gives CASSLGQTNTEAFF.